These 22 T cell receptor beta chains came from one sample sequenced in a study of a mutant IDH1 vaccine in newly diagnosed glioma. The protocol was immunoSEQ multiplex PCR, while the TCRdb copy is restricted to in-frame clones and leaves out a portion. The data hold 35,000 to 50,000 clones, with around 93% observed a single time. No antigen is known for these receptors. Time point: week 23, last vaccination. All doses held 300 ug of mutant IDH1 20-mer peptide, with topical imiquimod. The sequencing here drew on PBMCs, taken from a glioma patient whose treatment included an IDH1 peptide vaccine. The source is a man between 45 and 60 years old with glioma.

The chain recombines TRBV11-2 with TRBJ2-1; 11 bases align to TRBD2. CDR1 is SGHAT, CDR2 FQNNGV, per germline. V shed 5 bases and J 1 base; nucleotides not matched to a gene: 4. This CDR3 has 16 residues. The CDR3 DNA sequence: TGTGCCAGCAGCCCGTTAGCGGGAGGGTCCTACAATGAGCAGTTCTTC. It encodes CASSPLAGGSYNEQFF.

There are a few counts of this clone. CDR3 in amino acids: CASSLLNQPQHF. The CDR3 region has the DNA TGTGCCAGCAGTTTACTCAATCAGCCCCAGCATTTT. V and J are TRBV28 and TRBJ1-5; no clear D. This CDR3 contains 12 residues. Germline CDR1 reads MDHEN; CDR2 reads SYDVKM. Trimming left V 2 bases short and J 3 bases short, with 2 bases between.

The gene calls are TRBV19 and TRBJ1-5; D perhaps matches TRBD1 (6 bases). The CDR3 is 14 residues long. V was trimmed by 5 bases and J by 5 bases, leaving 13 bases between them. Germline lookup yields CDR1 LNHDA and CDR2 SQIVND (reference sequence). CDR3 coding DNA: TGTGCCAGTAGTGTTCGGGACACTCATCAGCCCCAGCATTTT. Amino acids: CASSVRDTHQPQHF. Full variable domain (rest looked up from reference TRBV19 and TRBJ1-5): DGGITQSPKYLFRKEGQNVTLSCEQNLNHDAMYWYRQDPGQGLRLIYYSQIVNDFQKGDIAEGYSVSREKKESFPLTVTSAQKNPTAFYLCASSVRDTHQPQHFGDGTRLSIL.

The chain uses TRBV2 and TRBJ2-5, with D possibly TRBD1 on 6 matching bases. This CDR3 is 16 amino acids long. Per the germline V gene, CDR1 is SNHLY and CDR2 is FYNNEI. V was trimmed by 5 bases and J by 0 bases, leaving 16 bases between them. The CDR3: CASSLIQGRYQETQYF. The CDR3 DNA sequence: TGTGCCAGCAGTCTAATCCAGGGGCGGTACCAAGAGACCCAGTACTTC. The complete variable domain, with remaining parts taken from reference TRBV2 and TRBJ2-5, reads EPEVTQTPSHQVTQMGQEVILRCVPISNHLYFYWYRQILGQKVEFLVSFYNNEISEKSEIFDDQFSVERPDGSNFTLKIRSTKLEDSAMYFCASSLIQGRYQETQYFGPGTRLLVL.

This clone has just one count. This chain joins TRBV5-1 and TRBJ2-7; 7 bases line up with TRBD1. Germline V gives CDR1 SGHRS, CDR2 YFSETQ. The CDR3 loop spans 15 amino acids. Trimming cost V 4 bases and J 2 bases; bases outside gene matches: 9. For the CDR3, the DNA is TGCGCCAGCAGCACGGCCGGGCAGGGGGCCTACGAGCAGTACTTC. Its translation: CASSTAGQGAYEQYF.

V usage is TRBV10-3 and J usage is TRBJ1-5; D might be TRBD1 (6 bases). The CDR3 has 15 amino acids. V was trimmed by 3 bases and J by 1 base, leaving 10 bases between them. Germline-derived CDR1 and CDR2 are ENHRY and SYGVKD. Here the CDR3 reads CAISDRGASNQPQHF. In DNA, the CDR3 is TGTGCCATCAGTGACAGGGGAGCCAGCAATCAGCCCCAGCATTTT.

The genes are TRBV7-2 and TRBJ2-5; the D gene is possibly TRBD1 (6 bases). Trimming removed 7 bases at V and 5 bases at J, with 14 bases between. CDR3 length: 13 amino acids. Germline V gives CDR1 SGHTA, CDR2 FQGNSA. This CDR3 reads CASTPGVLETQYF. DNA for the CDR3: TGTGCCAGCACCCCAGGGGTTTTGGAGACCCAGTACTTC.

V gene TRBV15 combines with J gene TRBJ2-3; 12 bases are shared with TRBD2. This CDR3 region has 15 residues. With V trimmed by 1 base and J by 5 bases, 1 base remained unmatched. Germline CDR1 and CDR2: LNHNV and YYDKDF (reference sequence). The CDR3 is CATSRATSGGDTQYF. In DNA form, the CDR3 reads TGTGCCACCAGCAGAGCGACTAGCGGGGGAGATACGCAGTATTTT. Filled out from reference TRBV15 and TRBJ2-3, the complete variable domain reads DAMVIQNPRYQVTQFGKPVTLSCSQTLNHNVMYWYQQKSSQAPKLLFHYYDKDFNNEADTPDNFQSRRPNTSFCFLDIRSPGLGDTAMYLCATSRATSGGDTQYFGPGTRLTVL.

The chain carries TRBV5-1 and TRBJ1-6; TRBD1 matches 7 bases. Germline V gene lookup returns CDR1 SGHRS and CDR2 YFSETQ. The CDR3 length is 13 residues. The ends lost 6 bases at V and 7 bases at J; junction bases unmatched: 4. The CDR3: CASNMGQNSPLHF. In DNA, the CDR3 is TGCGCCAGCAATATGGGACAGAATTCACCCCTCCACTTT.

This rearrangement joins TRBV27 to TRBJ2-7; weak D call: TRBD1 (6 bases). This CDR3 spans 18 amino acids. The V end lost 1 base, the J end lost 6 bases, and 25 bases lay between the germline ends. Germline CDR1 MNHEY, CDR2 SMNVEV (reference sequence). The CDR3 is CASSLYPSADSSWSEQYF. DNA for the CDR3: TGTGCCAGCAGTTTATACCCCTCGGCGGACAGTTCGTGGTCCGAGCAGTACTTC.

The V call is TRBV5-6, the J call TRBJ2-7; tentative D call: TRBD1 (6 bases). The CDR3 is 15 amino acids. CDR1 SGHDT and CDR2 YYEEEE come from the germline V gene. The ends were cut back, 4 bases at V and 0 bases at J, with 14 bases in the middle. The CDR3 loop is CASSRGPDSSYEQYF. CDR3 DNA sequence: TGTGCCAGCAGCCGAGGCCCGGACAGCTCCTACGAGCAGTACTTC.

The CDR3 sequence: CASSLAGLGVQGGTGELFF. CDR3 nucleotides: TGCGCCAGCAGCTTGGCCGGACTTGGCGTGCAGGGAGGCACCGGGGAGCTGTTTTTT. The chain joins TRBV5-1 to TRBJ2-2; a possible D gene is TRBD2 (6 bases). The CDR3 is 19 residues long. V was cut by 0 bases and J by 4 bases, with 22 bases left in between. From germline, CDR1 is SGHRS and CDR2 YFSETQ. The full variable domain, its missing parts supplied by reference TRBV5-1 and TRBJ2-2, is KAGVTQTPRYLIKTRGQQVTLSCSPISGHRSVSWYQQTPGQGLQFLFEYFSETQRNKGNFPGRFSGRQFSNSRSEMNVSTLELGDSALYLCASSLAGLGVQGGTGELFFGEGSRLTVL.

The chain employs TRBV19 and TRBJ1-1, with D maybe TRBD1 (6 bases). Germline V CDR1 and CDR2: LNHDA, SQIVND (reference sequence). V lost 6 bases and J 10 bases, leaving 21 bases between the germline ends. CDR3 length: 14 residues. The CDR3 DNA follows: TGTGCCAGTAGACTAACGGGAGACTCGGGGGCAGCTTTCTTT. Protein sequence: CASRLTGDSGAAFF.

This clone was counted a single time. The chain links TRBV4-1 to TRBJ2-7; D gene ambiguous. The CDR3 has 13 residues. The V and J ends lost 4 bases and 3 bases respectively, with 10 bases between them. Per germline, CDR1 MGHRA and CDR2 YSYEKL. CDR3 DNA sequence: TGCGCCAGCAGCCCCTCCTACCTCTACGAGCAGTACTTC. This gives the protein CASSPSYLYEQYF.

V gene TRBV19 combines with J gene TRBJ1-5; D remains unclear. Trimming left V 0 bases short and J 2 bases short, with 11 bases between. The germline CDR1 and CDR2 sequences are LNHDA and SQIVND (reference sequence). There are 16 residues in the CDR3. Here the CDR3 reads CASSIDRAGGNQPQHF. CDR3 sequence (DNA): TGTGCCAGTAGTATAGATCGAGCTGGCGGCAATCAGCCCCAGCATTTT. Based on the CDR3 plus reference TRBV19 and TRBJ1-5, the full variable domain is DGGITQSPKYLFRKEGQNVTLSCEQNLNHDAMYWYRQDPGQGLRLIYYSQIVNDFQKGDIAEGYSVSREKKESFPLTVTSAQKNPTAFYLCASSIDRAGGNQPQHFGDGTRLSIL.

This clone is a singleton in its sample. This rearrangement joins TRBV6-5 to TRBJ1-2; D may be TRBD1 (5 bases). From germline, CDR1 is MNHEY and CDR2 SVGAGI. V was pared by 7 bases and J by 7 bases, with 22 bases between. The CDR3 consists of 15 residues. The CDR3: CASIPRGGNGGGYTF. The DNA of the CDR3 is TGTGCCAGCATCCCCCGTGGAGGAAACGGGGGTGGCTACACCTTC.

The rearrangement uses TRBV11-2 and TRBJ1-2; a weak D match, TRBD1 (5 bases). Trimming pared 3 bases from V and 8 bases from J, leaving 16 bases between. Germline CDR1 is SGHAT and CDR2 is FQNNGV. The CDR3 totals 14 residues. CDR3 nucleotides: TGTGCCAGCAGCTTCCCACCGGGGCCTAGGGGCTACACCTTC. This sequence encodes CASSFPPGPRGYTF.

The chain uses TRBV30 and TRBJ2-7, with D hard to call. Germline loops: CDR1 GTSNPN, CDR2 SVGIG (reference sequence). The ends were cut back, 0 bases at V and 5 bases at J, with 5 bases in the middle. CDR3 length: 11 residues. The CDR3 spells CAWSVIDEQYF. CDR3 coding DNA: TGTGCCTGGAGTGTAATTGACGAGCAGTACTTC.

The table lists this clone with a count of one. The rearrangement joins TRBV6-5 to TRBJ2-1, with D uncertain. The V gene's germline CDR1 is MNHEY and CDR2 SVGAGI. The CDR3 is made up of 14 amino acids. V was shortened by 3 bases and J by 4 bases, with 10 bases between the two germline ends. CDR3 sequence: CASSYRISYNEQFF. CDR3 sequence (DNA): TGTGCCAGCAGTTATAGAATCAGTTACAATGAGCAGTTCTTC.

CDR3 DNA: TGTGCCAGCAGCGCCCGCACAGATACGCAGTATTTT. It codes for CASSARTDTQYF. The chain joins TRBV7-9 to TRBJ2-3; D not resolved. CDR3 length equals 12 residues. Trimming shortened V by 5 bases and J by 1 base, and 4 bases separated the two germline ends. Germline V gives CDR1 SEHNR, CDR2 FQNEAQ (reference sequence).

The rearrangement links TRBV5-1 to TRBJ2-1, with 8 bases matching TRBD1. The CDR3 length is 15 residues. The V and J ends lost 2 bases and 3 bases, in that order; junction bases with no gene match: 4. Germline V lookup: CDR1 SGHRS, CDR2 YFSETQ. CDR3 amino acids: CASSFTGTGYNEQFF. The CDR3 coding sequence is TGCGCCAGCAGCTTCACCGGGACAGGCTACAATGAGCAGTTCTTC.

The chain carries TRBV7-9 and TRBJ1-2; the match to TRBD1 covers 7 bases. There are 13 residues in the CDR3. After removal of 6 bases from V and 4 bases from J, the junction contained 5 bases not matched to a gene. Per germline, CDR1 SEHNR and CDR2 FQNEAQ (reference sequence). The CDR3 here is CASRPQGTYGYTF. The DNA for the CDR3 is TGTGCCAGCAGACCACAGGGGACCTATGGCTACACCTTC.